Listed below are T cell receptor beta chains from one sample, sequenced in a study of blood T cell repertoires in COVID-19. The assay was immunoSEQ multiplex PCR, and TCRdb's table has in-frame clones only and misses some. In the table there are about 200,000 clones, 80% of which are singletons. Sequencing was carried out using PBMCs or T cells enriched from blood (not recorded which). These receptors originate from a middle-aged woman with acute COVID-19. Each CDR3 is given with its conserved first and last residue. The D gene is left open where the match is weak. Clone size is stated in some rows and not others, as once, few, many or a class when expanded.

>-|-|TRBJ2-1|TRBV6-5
CASREGITIYNEQFF
TGTGCCAGCAGGGAGGGGATTACCATCTACAATGAGCAGTTCTTC
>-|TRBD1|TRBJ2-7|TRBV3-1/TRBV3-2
CASDPGTGNEQYF
TGTGCCAGCGATCCCGGGACAGGGAACGAGCAGTACTTC
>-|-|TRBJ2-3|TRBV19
CASRSLGVTDTQYF
TGTGCCAGTAGATCACTAGGTGTCACAGATACGCAGTATTTT
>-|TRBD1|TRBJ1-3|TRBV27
CASSLQTGPGSTIYF
TGTGCCAGCAGTTTACAGACAGGGCCGGGGAGCACCATATATTTT
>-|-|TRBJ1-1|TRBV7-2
CASSFGPGASTEAFF
-
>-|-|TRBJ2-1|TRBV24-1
CATSTRDSFNNEQFF
TGTGCCACCAGTACGCGGGACAGTTTTAACAATGAGCAGTTCTTC
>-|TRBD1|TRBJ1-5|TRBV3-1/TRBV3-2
CASSQDHRGYQPQHF
TGTGCCAGCAGCCAAGACCACAGGGGGTATCAGCCCCAGCATTTT
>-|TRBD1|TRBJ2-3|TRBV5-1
CASSSWDRASTDTQYF
TGCGCCAGCAGCTCCTGGGACAGGGCTAGCACAGATACGCAGTATTTT
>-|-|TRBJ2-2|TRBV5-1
CASSLAVAGELFF
TGCGCCAGCAGCTTGGCCGTAGCCGGGGAGCTGTTTTTT
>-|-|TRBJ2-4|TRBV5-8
CASSLESGSKNIQYF
TGTGCCAGCAGCTTGGAAAGCGGCAGTAAAAACATTCAGTACTTC
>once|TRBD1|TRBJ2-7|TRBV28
CASSPSPGTGSDEQYF
TGTGCCAGCAGTCCGAGCCCCGGGACAGGGAGCGACGAGCAGTACTTC
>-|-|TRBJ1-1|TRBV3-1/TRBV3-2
CASSIFGQGNTEAFF
TGTGCCAGCAGCATTTTTGGGCAGGGGAACACTGAAGCTTTCTTT
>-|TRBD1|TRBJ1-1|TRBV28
CASSSSGQGLNTEAFF
TGTGCCAGCAGTTCGAGTGGACAGGGCTTGAACACTGAAGCTTTCTTT
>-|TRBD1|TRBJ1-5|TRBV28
CASSRRQGYQPQHF
TGTGCCAGCAGCCGACGACAGGGATATCAGCCCCAGCATTTT
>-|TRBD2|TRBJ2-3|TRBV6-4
CASSAGGTQYF
TGTGCCAGCAGTGCGGGGGGTACGCAGTATTTT
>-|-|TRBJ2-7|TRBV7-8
CASSLGSIEGRTYEQYF
TGTGCCAGCAGCTTAGGGTCGATAGAAGGGAGGACCTACGAGCAGTACTTC
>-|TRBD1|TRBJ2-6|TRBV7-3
CASRRGQGQTGANVLTF
TGTGCCAGCAGACGGGGACAGGGGCAAACTGGGGCCAACGTCCTGACTTTC
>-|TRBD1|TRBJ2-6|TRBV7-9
CASSPTSGGSGANVLTF
TGTGCCAGCAGCCCAACCTCAGGGGGCTCTGGGGCCAACGTCCTGACTTTC
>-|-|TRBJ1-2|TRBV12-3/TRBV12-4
CASSLTYNYGYTF
TGTGCCAGCAGTTTAACATATAACTATGGCTACACCTTC
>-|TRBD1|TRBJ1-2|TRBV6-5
CASSPGTDYGYTF
TGTGCCAGCAGCCCCGGGACAGACTATGGCTACACCTTC
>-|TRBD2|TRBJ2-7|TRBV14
CASSQGLAETYEQYF
TGTGCCAGCAGCCAAGGACTAGCCGAAACCTACGAGCAGTACTTC
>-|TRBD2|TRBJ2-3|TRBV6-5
CASSLAGKADTQYF
TGTGCCAGCAGTCTAGCGGGGAAAGCAGATACGCAGTATTTT
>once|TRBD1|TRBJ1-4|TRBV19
CASSGTGGSEKLFF
TGTGCCAGTAGTGGGACAGGGGGTAGTGAAAAACTGTTTTTT
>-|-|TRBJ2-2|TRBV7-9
CASSTRTGGAGELFF
TGTGCCAGCAGCACGAGGACAGGAGGGGCCGGGGAGCTGTTTTTT